This entry lists 2 T cell receptor beta chains sequenced from one sample in a study of blood T cell repertoires in COVID-19. Assay: immunoSEQ multiplex PCR; the TCRdb copy retains only in-frame clones and omits some. Here the sample spans roughly 360,000 clones, about four fifths being singletons. The sequencing sample was made of peripheral blood. The receptors here all came from a human donor with acute or convalescent COVID-19. The donor label of this sample is uncertain.

The chain uses TRBV18 and TRBJ2-7, with 8 nucleotides matching TRBD2. The V and J ends lost 3 bases and 4 bases, in that order; junction bases with no gene match: 8. The CDR3 totals 15 residues. CDR1 is KGHSH, CDR2 LQKENI, per germline. The CDR3 here is CASSPSFGGGYEQYF. For the CDR3, the DNA is TGTGCCAGCTCACCGTCATTCGGGGGGGGTTACGAGCAGTACTTC. The full variable domain, with the rest looked up from reference TRBV18 and TRBJ2-7, is NAGVMQNPRHLVRRRGQEARLRCSPMKGHSHVYWYRQLPEEGLKFMVYLQKENIIDESGMPKERFSAEFPKEGPSILRIQQVVRGDSAAYFCASSPSFGGGYEQYFGPGTRLTVT.

The chain uses TRBV19 and TRBJ1-4, with 8 bases that match TRBD1. CDR3 size: 15 residues. The V segment lost 4 bases and the J segment 5 bases; nucleotides outside the gene matches: 6. Germline values: CDR1 LNHDA, CDR2 SQIVND (reference sequence). The CDR3 spells CASSNGQGPNEKLFF. CDR3 in DNA: TGTGCCAGTAGTAACGGACAGGGACCGAATGAAAAACTGTTTTTT.